This T cell receptor delta chain was retrieved from a study of γδ T cells in repeated Plasmodium falciparum infection. V shed 3 bases, J shed 7 bases, and the junction held 34 bases outside the gene matches. Germline CDR1 and CDR2: TSWWSYY and QGS. The CDR3 runs to 24 residues. This clone has only a few counts. Its antigen is not identified. TCRdb shows a much larger clone's protein in place of this DNA's translation, and the two differ at residue 20, likely through a read error; the protein shown is translated from the DNA. TCRdb repeated clone calling on the multiplex PCR reads with CATT. The data show 93,000 or so delta-chain clones, approximately 0.96% seen once. Vgamma9/Vdelta2+ and Vdelta2-negative gammadelta T cells were flow-sorted from PBMC for bulk sequencing. Study-wide points: Compared with Australian children, Malian Vdelta2-negative repertoires seemed more clonal, less diverse, less shared.

This rearrangement joins TRDV1 to TRDJ1, with 11 bases lining up with TRDD3. The J gene, missing from TCRdb, was assigned here through DNA to germline matching. Material for sequencing was gamma-delta T cells from blood. The sequence derives from a pool of human donors (malaria-infected and uninfected, not separated). CDR3 protein: CALGDPGRLPRSGGYPRHRGKLIF. The CDR3 DNA reads as TGTGCTCTTGGGGATCCCGGACGCCTTCCCCGGTCTGGGGGATACCCTCGACACCGGGGTAAACTCATCTTT.